The rows below give T cell receptor beta chains drawn from one sample of a study of response to subunit inactivated influenza vaccine. One entry per CDR3 protein, called by TCRdb with MiXCR from the RT-PCR reads. The data contain about half a million distinct CDR3 sequences, approximately 7.1% of them seen just once; the ten biggest clones take up roughly 13%. The starting material was PBMCs from blood, obtained about 24 months after vaccination. All receptors derive from a man between 50 and 69 years old who received an inactivated influenza vaccine. Both conserved end residues are part of each CDR3. The D gene is left open where the match is weak. Only some rows state a clone size, as once, few, many or a class for expanded clones.

TRBJ2-3 | TRBD2 | few | TRBV5-1 | TGCGCCAGCAGCCGAACCGGGACTAGCGGGAGCGCAGATACGCAGTATTTT | CASSRTGTSGSADTQYF
TRBJ2-5 | TRBD2 | many | TRBV18 | TGTGCCAGCAGTCCGGGACTACAAGAGACCCAGTACTTC | CASSPGLQETQYF
TRBJ2-2 | NA | many | TRBV4-1 | TGCGCCAGCAGCCAAGTCCTCCCCGGGGAGCTGTTTTTT | CASSQVLPGELFF
TRBJ2-1 | TRBD2 | many | TRBV12-3/TRBV12-4 | TGTGCCAGCAACATAGCGGGGGGGTCCTACAATGAGCAGTTCTTC | CASNIAGGSYNEQFF
TRBJ2-1 | TRBD1 | few | TRBV10-3 | TGTGCCAGCGCCGGACAGGGGGTCAATGAGCAGTTCTTC | CASAGQGVNEQFF
TRBJ2-1 | NA | many | TRBV20-1 | TGCAGTGCTAATGAGGGGGGATCACTTTCCTACAATGAGCAGTTCTTC | CSANEGGSLSYNEQFF
TRBJ1-5 | TRBD1 | few | TRBV5-1 | TGCGCCAGCAGCTTAGATCCGGGACAGGTCAATCAGCCCCAGCATTTT | CASSLDPGQVNQPQHF
TRBJ2-7 | NA | many | TRBV28 | TGTGCCAGCAATTCCTTATTACACTACGAGCAGTACTTC | CASNSLLHYEQYF
TRBJ2-7 | TRBD2 | NA | TRBV10-3 | TGTGCCATCAGTGAAGAGCGGGGCCCCTACGAGCAGTACTTC | CAISEERGPYEQYF
TRBJ1-4 | NA | many | TRBV12-3/TRBV12-4 | TGTGCCAGCAGTTTCGGCAGGAGCGAAAAACTGTTTTTT | CASSFGRSEKLFF
TRBJ1-2 | TRBD1 | many | TRBV7-9 | TGTGCCAGCGGAGGCCTCGGGACAGGGGTTTACGGCTACACCTTC | CASGGLGTGVYGYTF
TRBJ2-7 | TRBD2 | few | TRBV20-1 | TGCAGTGCTCGGGGGGGAGGCGGGATTACCTCCTACGAGCAGTACTTC | CSARGGGGITSYEQYF
TRBJ2-7 | NA | few | TRBV21-1 | TGTGCCAGCAGCAAAGTCCCGGACAGGTGCGGCGAGCAGTACTTC | CASSKVPDRCGEQYF
TRBJ2-3 | TRBD1 | many | TRBV20-1 | TGCAGTGCTAGGCCGGGACAGGGGTCAGATACGCAGTATTTT | CSARPGQGSDTQYF
TRBJ1-6 | NA | NA | TRBV12-3/TRBV12-4 | TGTGCCAGCACCCGCAACCATAATTCACCCCTCCACTTT | CASTRNHNSPLHF
TRBJ2-5 | NA | NA | TRBV12-3/TRBV12-4 | TGTGCCAGCAGTTTCACAGGGTGGGAGACCCAGTACTTC | CASSFTGWETQYF
TRBJ2-1 | NA | many | TRBV7-2 | TGTGCCAGCAGCTTATTTGGGGGCAATGAGCAGTTCTTC | CASSLFGGNEQFF
TRBJ2-4 | NA | many | TRBV12-3/TRBV12-4 | TGTGCCAGCAGCTCGGGACGGTGGTCTCTAGCCAAAAACATTCAGTACTTC | CASSSGRWSLAKNIQYF
TRBJ2-3 | NA | many | TRBV15 | TGTGCCACCAGCAGGTATCGTACGGGAGATACGCAGTATTTT | CATSRYRTGDTQYF
TRBJ1-5 | NA | many | TRBV20-1 | TGCAGTGCTACCCGGACAGTCAATCAGCCCCAGCATTTT | CSATRTVNQPQHF
TRBJ2-2 | TRBD2 | many | TRBV20-1 | TGCAGTGCTAGAAATGGGCGGGAGGCCACCGGGGAGCTGTTTTTT | CSARNGREATGELFF
TRBJ1-4 | NA | many | TRBV20-1 | TGCAGTGCTATAACGGGGGCAACTAATGAAAAACTGTTTTTT | CSAITGATNEKLFF
TRBJ1-2 | TRBD1 | NA | TRBV10-2 | TGCGCCAGCAGTGAAAAGGGGGCCGAGGCCTATGGCTACACCTTC | CASSEKGAEAYGYTF
TRBJ1-5 | NA | few | TRBV7-9 | TGTGCCAGCAGCTTAATGGGGGGTGATCAGCCCCAGCATTTT | CASSLMGGDQPQHF
TRBJ2-6 | TRBD2 | NA | TRBV4-3 | TGCGCCAGCAGCCAAGTTGGTAGCGGGGTAGCTCTTTGGGCCAACGTCCTGACTTTC | CASSQVGSGVALWANVLTF
TRBJ1-1 | NA | many | TRBV29-1 | TGCAGCGTTGAATGGGGGGACCCTTTCTTT | CSVEWGDPFF
TRBJ2-5 | TRBD1 | few | TRBV10-3 | TGTGCCATCAGTGGACACGACAGGGGGCTGGAGACCCAGTACTTC | CAISGHDRGLETQYF
TRBJ2-7 | NA | many | TRBV20-1 | TGCAGTGCTCACAGGGCCCTGGGGAGCGAGCAGTACTTC | CSAHRALGSEQYF
TRBJ2-7 | NA | few | TRBV3-1 | TGTGCCAGCAGCCTCGAGACTAGGGGTAGTCTCTACGAGCAGTACTTC | CASSLETRGSLYEQYF
TRBJ2-7 | NA | NA | TRBV20-1 | TGCAGTGCTCCCCAGCAGTACAATTACGAGCAGTACTTC | CSAPQQYNYEQYF
TRBJ1-2 | NA | few | TRBV6-1 | TGTGCCAGCAGCCCCTCAGGGGTTCGTTATGGCTACACCTTC | CASSPSGVRYGYTF
TRBJ2-7 | NA | few | TRBV20-1 | TGCAGTGCTAGGGACATCTCCTCCTACGAGCAGTACTTC | CSARDISSYEQYF
TRBJ2-3 | NA | NA | TRBV9 | TGTGCCAGCAGCGTCGGGACCCCCGGAGATACGCAGTATTTT | CASSVGTPGDTQYF
TRBJ2-2 | NA | few | TRBV4-1 | TGCGCCAGCAGCCAAGATCCCGGGCATACAGGGAACACCGGGGAGCTGTTTTTT | CASSQDPGHTGNTGELFF
TRBJ2-4 | TRBD2 | NA | TRBV5-1 | TGCGCCAGCAGAGGCCTAGCGGGGGAGAACATTCAGTACTTC | CASRGLAGENIQYF
TRBJ2-5 | NA | many | TRBV12-3/TRBV12-4 | TGTGCCAGCAGTTTCGGGCTAGCGAATTGGGGAGAGACCCAGTACTTC | CASSFGLANWGETQYF
TRBJ2-3 | TRBD1 | NA | TRBV14 | TGTGCCAGCAGCCAGCGGACAGGGGAGAGCACAGATACGCAGTATTTT | CASSQRTGESTDTQYF
TRBJ1-1 | NA | many | TRBV12-3/TRBV12-4 | TGTGCCAGCAGTCCCCAGACACCTGCCGTGACTGAAGCTTTCTTT | CASSPQTPAVTEAFF
TRBJ1-1 | NA | few | TRBV20-1 | TGCAGTGCTAGAGCCTTTTCACAGGAGGATATTGAAGCTTTCTTT | CSARAFSQEDIEAFF
TRBJ1-2 | NA | few | TRBV7-2 | TGTGCCAGCAGCTTAGGGCAGGAGGTCGATGGCTACACCTTC | CASSLGQEVDGYTF
TRBJ1-6 | NA | few | TRBV20-1 | TGCAGTGCTAGACCGGGACGGACGACCAATTCACCCCTCCACTTT | CSARPGRTTNSPLHF
TRBJ1-5 | NA | many | TRBV29-1 | TGCAGCGTTGCTGGGAATAGCAATCAGCCCCAGCATTTT | CSVAGNSNQPQHF
TRBJ2-7 | TRBD1 | many | TRBV11-2 | TGTGCCAGCAGCTTCGGGACAGGGGGTTTCGAGCAGTACTTC | CASSFGTGGFEQYF
TRBJ2-1 | TRBD2 | few | TRBV6-1 | TGTGCCAGCAGCGCAAGCGGGGGGACATACAATGAGCAGTTCTTC | CASSASGGTYNEQFF
TRBJ2-7 | TRBD2 | NA | TRBV6-2/TRBV6-3 | TGTGCCAGCAGTTATAACCTAGCGGGGGGACTCTACGAGCAGTACTTC | CASSYNLAGGLYEQYF
TRBJ1-1 | TRBD1 | NA | TRBV20-1 | TGCAGTGCCCCGACAGGGCTGACTGAAGCTTTCTTT | CSAPTGLTEAFF
TRBJ2-1 | NA | NA | TRBV20-1 | TGCAGTGCTAGCGGGGGCTCGGTCGTAAATGAGCAGTTCTTC | CSASGGSVVNEQFF
TRBJ1-5 | TRBD1 | NA | TRBV3-1 | TGTGCCAGCAGCCAGGGACAGGCGATCCAGCCCCAGCATTTT | CASSQGQAIQPQHF
TRBJ2-6 | TRBD1 | few | TRBV29-1 | TGCAGCGTACAGGGGGCTGCCCCCTCTGGGGCCAACGTCCTGACTTTC | CSVQGAAPSGANVLTF
TRBJ1-2 | TRBD1 | many | TRBV2 | TGTGCCAGCAGCCCTCTCACCTCAGGGGGTAAAGGTGGCTACACCTTC | CASSPLTSGGKGGYTF
TRBJ2-7 | NA | NA | TRBV2 | TGTGCCAGCAGTTTCGGGATATTCTACGAGCAGTACTTC | CASSFGIFYEQYF